Reported below is one T cell receptor beta chain. Its antigen remains unknown. The same CDR3 can be traced to other DNA sequences in this sample. Germline CDR1 and CDR2: MNHNS and SASEGT. The CDR3 is made up of 15 amino acids. Trimming left V 3 bases short and J 4 bases short, with 10 bases between. This entry comes from a study of graft-versus-host responses after intestinal transplantation. Points from the study as a whole: Early HvG declines after transplant were associated with peak circulating GvH clone levels. Some GvH clones were seen earlier in gut or blood, suggesting intestinal origin.

TCRdb's copy holds only in-frame clones and misses some; the assay was immunoSEQ multiplex PCR. The sample contains about 90,000 clones, 88% of which appear only once. The V gene is TRBV6-1, the J gene TRBJ1-6; D gene uncertain. The input for sequencing was unstimulated CD4+ T cells sorted from spleen or lymph node cells, taken before transplant. This clonotype originated in a human donor who was the organ donor for an intestinal transplant. As DNA, the CDR3 is TGTGCCAGCAGTGATCGCGGGTCTTATAATTCACCCCTCCACTTT. It translates to CASSDRGSYNSPLHF.